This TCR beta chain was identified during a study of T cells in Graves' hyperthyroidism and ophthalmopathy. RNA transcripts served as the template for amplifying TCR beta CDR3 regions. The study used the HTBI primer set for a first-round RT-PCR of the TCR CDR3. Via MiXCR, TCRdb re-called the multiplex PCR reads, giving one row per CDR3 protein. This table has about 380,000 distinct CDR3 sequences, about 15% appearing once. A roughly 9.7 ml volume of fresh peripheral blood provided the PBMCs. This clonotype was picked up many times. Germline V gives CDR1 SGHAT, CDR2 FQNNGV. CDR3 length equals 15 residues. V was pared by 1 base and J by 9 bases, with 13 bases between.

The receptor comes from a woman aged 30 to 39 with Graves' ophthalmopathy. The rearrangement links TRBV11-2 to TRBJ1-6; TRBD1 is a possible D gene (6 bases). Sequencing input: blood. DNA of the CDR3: TGTGCCAGCAGCTTAGTCGGGGGGGCGGCTTCACCCCTCCACTTT. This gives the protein CASSLVGGAASPLHF.